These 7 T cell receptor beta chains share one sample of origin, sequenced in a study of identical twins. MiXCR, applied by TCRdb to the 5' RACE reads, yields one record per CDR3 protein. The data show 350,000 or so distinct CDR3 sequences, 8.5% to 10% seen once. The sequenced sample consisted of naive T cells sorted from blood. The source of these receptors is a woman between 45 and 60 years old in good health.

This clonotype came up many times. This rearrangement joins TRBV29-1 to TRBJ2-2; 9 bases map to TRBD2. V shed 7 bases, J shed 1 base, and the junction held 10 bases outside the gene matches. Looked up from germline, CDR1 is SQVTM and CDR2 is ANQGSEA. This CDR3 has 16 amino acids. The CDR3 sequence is CSGILGGRENTGELFF. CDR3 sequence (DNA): TGCAGCGGCATTTTGGGCGGGAGGGAGAACACCGGGGAGCTGTTTTTT.

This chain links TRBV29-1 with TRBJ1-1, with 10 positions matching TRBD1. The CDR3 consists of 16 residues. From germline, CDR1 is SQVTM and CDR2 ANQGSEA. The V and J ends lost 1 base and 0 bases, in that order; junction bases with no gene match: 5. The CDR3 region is CSVEGQGARLNTEAFF. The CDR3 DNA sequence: TGCAGCGTTGAAGGACAGGGGGCGAGATTGAACACTGAAGCTTTCTTT.

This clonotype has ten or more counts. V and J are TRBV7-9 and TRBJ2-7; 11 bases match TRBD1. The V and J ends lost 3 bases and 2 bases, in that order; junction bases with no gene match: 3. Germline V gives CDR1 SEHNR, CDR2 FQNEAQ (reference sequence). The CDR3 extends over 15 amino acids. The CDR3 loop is CASSFGQGATYEQYF. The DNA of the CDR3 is TGTGCCAGCAGCTTCGGACAGGGGGCCACCTACGAGCAGTACTTC.

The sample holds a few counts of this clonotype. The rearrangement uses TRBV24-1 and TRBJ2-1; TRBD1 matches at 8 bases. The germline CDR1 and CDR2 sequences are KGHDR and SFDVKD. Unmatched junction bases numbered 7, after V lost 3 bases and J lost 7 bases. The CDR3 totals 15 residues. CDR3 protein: CATSDADRVRNEQFF. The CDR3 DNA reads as TGTGCCACCAGTGATGCGGACAGGGTTCGGAATGAGCAGTTCTTC.

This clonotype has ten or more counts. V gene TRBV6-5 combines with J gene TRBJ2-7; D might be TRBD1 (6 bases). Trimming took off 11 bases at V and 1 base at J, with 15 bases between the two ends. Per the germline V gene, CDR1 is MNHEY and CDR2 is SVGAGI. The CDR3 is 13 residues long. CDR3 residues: CAVPRDISYEQYV. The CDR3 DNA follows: TGTGCCGTCCCCCGGGACATATCCTACGAGCAGTACGTC.

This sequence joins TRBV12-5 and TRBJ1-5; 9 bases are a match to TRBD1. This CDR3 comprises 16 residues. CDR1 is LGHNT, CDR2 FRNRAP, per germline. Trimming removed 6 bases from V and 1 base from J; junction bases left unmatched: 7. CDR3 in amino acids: CASGRPGTGSNQPQHF. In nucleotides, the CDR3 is TGTGCTAGTGGCCGCCCTGGGACAGGGAGCAATCAGCCCCAGCATTTT. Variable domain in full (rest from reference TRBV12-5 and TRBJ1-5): DARVTQTPRHKVTEMGQEVTMRCQPILGHNTVFWYRQTMMQGLELLAYFRNRAPLDDSGMPKDRFSAEMPDATLATLKIQPSEPRDSAVYFCASGRPGTGSNQPQHFGDGTRLSIL.

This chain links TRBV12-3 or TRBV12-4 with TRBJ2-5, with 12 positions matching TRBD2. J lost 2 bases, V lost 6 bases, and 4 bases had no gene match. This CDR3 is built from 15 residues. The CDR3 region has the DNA TGTGCCAGCAGCCCTCTAGCGGGAGGGCAAGAGACCCAGTACTTC. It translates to CASSPLAGGQETQYF.